This T cell receptor beta chain was profiled in a study of T cells after yellow fever vaccination. Details on this clonotype: Its antigen is as yet unknown.

Overall study results and limits: Most clones from primary vaccination resurfaced after the booster (about 96% CD4, around 89% CD8).

A process of 5'RACE template switching, which added a universal primer site and UMIs, was used to make TCR cDNA. TCRdb independently ran MiXCR on the 5' RACE reads; one entry per CDR3 protein. Seen here are about 320,000 distinct CDR3 sequences, approximately 4% observed once, and the top ten hold roughly a fifth. The germline CDR1 and CDR2 sequences are DFQATT and SNEGSKA (reference sequence). This CDR3 spans 16 amino acids. Trimming pared 0 bases from V and 2 bases from J, leaving 13 bases between. The chain links TRBV20-1 to TRBJ2-2; the D gene is possibly TRBD2 (6 bases). The sequences come from PBMCs, collected 15 days after the yellow fever booster vaccination. This receptor was identified in a man aged 18 to 30 who received the YFV17D yellow fever vaccine. The CDR3 is CSARDPGGLNTGELFF. The CDR3 DNA is TGCAGTGCTAGAGACCCCGGGGGTCTTAACACCGGGGAGCTGTTTTTT.